The present T cell receptor (beta chain) was sequenced within a study of shared clonotypes between healthy human individuals. Data came from immunoSEQ multiplex PCR; TCRdb stores just in-frame clones and leaves some out. The repertoire includes millions of clones, approximately 94% of them detected once, and 1.5% to 2% sits in the top ten. Naive CD8 cells lacked CD45RO, underwent positive selection for CCR7 and left out terminally differentiated effector memory CD45RA+ cells. From germline, CDR1 is MGHRA and CDR2 YSYEKL. CDR3 size: 15 residues. V shed 3 bases, J shed 1 base, and the junction held 4 bases outside the gene matches.

The sequencing sample was made of naive CD8+ T cells from PBMCs. The chain recombines TRBV4-1 with TRBJ1-1, with TRBD1 matching over 8 bases. The sequence was obtained from a man younger than 30 in good health. Some clones in this sample may be carry-over from other donors' samples. CDR3 sequence reads: CASSHPGTGNTEAFF. DNA of the CDR3: TGCGCCAGCAGCCATCCCGGGACAGGGAACACTGAAGCTTTCTTT.